This T cell receptor (beta chain) stems from a study of graft-versus-host responses after intestinal transplantation listed by TCRdb under 2021. For context, the study as a whole: The transplants that recipients got were multivisceral, liver-intestinal, or isolated intestinal. Every recipient was given anti-thymocyte globulin induction, followed by about three years of maintenance tacrolimus and steroids. Rather than going through the commercial service, samples from a few later patients were sequenced in-house on an Illumina MiSeq and processed with MiXCR. To identify alloreactive clones, pre-transplant mixed lymphocyte reaction products were sequenced and compared with unstimulated pre-transplant donor and recipient T cells. Of the 20 to 25 intestinal transplant recipients enrolled in the cohort, one of whom was a retransplant, a few patients without pretransplant specimens were excluded. After intestinal transplantation, graft-versus-host and host-versus-graft alloreactive T cell clones were followed in the graft, circulation and bone marrow using bulk TCR-beta CDR3 sequencing. Donor T cell macrochimerism was defined as a peak of at least 4% donor T cells among recipient peripheral blood mononuclear cells.

Libraries were constructed by the immunoSEQ multiplex PCR assay. In most patients, genomic DNA was isolated using the Qiagen DNeasy Blood and Tissue Kit and sent frozen to Adaptive Biotechnologies for TCR sequencing. Adaptive Biotechnologies carried out high-throughput TCR-beta CDR3 sequencing of genomic DNA for most patients. The study's processing was this. Adaptive's ImmunoSEQ software was the source of the TCR sequencing data for 18 patients, while a few other patients were processed with MiXCR and VDJtools. To correct CD4 versus CD8 sorting errors, sequences present in both subsets at a frequency ratio below 5:1 were removed. CDR3 nucleotide sequences shared between donor and recipient were removed because their origin could not be assigned. At least 2-fold expansion over unstimulated cells and a minimum CFSE-low frequency of 0.002% (template counts) or 0.001% (read counts) were required for clones to be classified as alloreactive. Mappable clones were those detected in sequenced pre-transplant spleen, lymph node, or MLR CFSE-low populations of the donor or recipient. The cumulative frequency of alloreactive clones was calculated as a percentage of all sequences, weighted by copy number. TCRdb mirrors the immuneACCESS table, restricted to in-frame sequences. Some clones are absent from its copies; in checked studies, under half trace to an unresolved V gene, and the reason for the others is unknown. Clone size and V and J calls were adopted from that table, with D and trimming inferred from the DNA. The sample yields over 80,000 clones; 85% to 95% were counted once. The ten largest clones capture roughly 0.43% of the sample.

On the study overall, not on this receptor specifically: GvH clones were detected in recipient bone marrow, and some of these GvH clones were observed earlier in ileal mucosa or blood, consistent with an intestinal mucosal origin. Early after transplant, declines in HvG clones were associated with peak levels of circulating GvH clones. In the allografts of patients with donor T cell macrochimerism, GvH to HvG T cell clonal ratios were high. The relatively low number and heterogeneity of intestinal transplant patients limited the conclusions.

As to this clone: What antigen it recognizes has not been identified. Base qualities are not provided; no much larger clone lies one nucleotide away.

Interpreted using the paper, the time point label stands for: cells obtained before transplantation from donor or recipient. CD3+CD4+ and CD3+CD8+ populations were FACS-sorted from unstimulated pre-transplant donor and recipient cells taken from spleen or lymph nodes. This receptor was obtained from a human donor who was the organ donor for an intestinal transplant. The source material was unstimulated CD8+ T cells sorted from spleen or lymph node cells, sampled before transplant.

The CDR3 amino acid sequence is: CASSLGGHVQPQHF. Here is the DNA: TGTGCCAGCAGTTTAGGGGGCCACGTTCAGCCCCAGCATTTT. Here the chain combines TRBV28 and TRBJ1-5; D gene: possibly TRBD1, on 6 matching bases. According to the germline V gene, CDR1 reads MDHEN and CDR2 reads SYDVKM. The trim is 2 bases for V and 6 bases for J, with a gap of 11 bases between the germline ends. The CDR3 sequence holds 14 residues, the cysteine and phenylalanine included. Only the CDR3 region is kept as DNA, spanning 42 bases read in frame from base 1.